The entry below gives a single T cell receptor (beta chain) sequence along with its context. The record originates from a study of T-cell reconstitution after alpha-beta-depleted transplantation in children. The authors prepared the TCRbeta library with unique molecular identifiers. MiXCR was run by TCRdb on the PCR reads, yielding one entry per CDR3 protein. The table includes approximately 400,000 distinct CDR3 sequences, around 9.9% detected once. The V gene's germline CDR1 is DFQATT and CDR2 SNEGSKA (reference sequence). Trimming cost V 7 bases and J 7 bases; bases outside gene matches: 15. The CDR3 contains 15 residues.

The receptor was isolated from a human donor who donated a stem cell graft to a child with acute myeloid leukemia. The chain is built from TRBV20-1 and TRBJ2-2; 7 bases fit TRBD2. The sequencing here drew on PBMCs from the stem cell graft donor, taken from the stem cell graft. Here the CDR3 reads CSVGGSAYDSGELFF. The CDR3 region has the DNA TGCAGTGTCGGCGGGAGCGCGTATGACAGCGGGGAGCTGTTTTTT.